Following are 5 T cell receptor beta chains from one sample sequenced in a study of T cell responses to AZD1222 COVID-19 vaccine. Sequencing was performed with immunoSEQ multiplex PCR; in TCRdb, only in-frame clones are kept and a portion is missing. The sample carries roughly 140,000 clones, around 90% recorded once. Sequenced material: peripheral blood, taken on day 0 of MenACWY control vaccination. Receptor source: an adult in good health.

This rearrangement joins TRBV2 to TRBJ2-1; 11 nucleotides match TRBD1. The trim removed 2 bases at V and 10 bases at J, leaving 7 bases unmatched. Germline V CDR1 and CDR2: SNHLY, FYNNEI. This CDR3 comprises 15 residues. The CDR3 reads CASSELGQGASEQFF. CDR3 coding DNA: TGTGCCAGCAGTGAACTAGGACAGGGGGCTAGCGAGCAGTTCTTC. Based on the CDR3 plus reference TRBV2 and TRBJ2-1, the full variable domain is EPEVTQTPSHQVTQMGQEVILRCVPISNHLYFYWYRQILGQKVEFLVSFYNNEISEKSEIFDDQFSVERPDGSNFTLKIRSTKLEDSAMYFCASSELGQGASEQFFGPGTRLTVL.

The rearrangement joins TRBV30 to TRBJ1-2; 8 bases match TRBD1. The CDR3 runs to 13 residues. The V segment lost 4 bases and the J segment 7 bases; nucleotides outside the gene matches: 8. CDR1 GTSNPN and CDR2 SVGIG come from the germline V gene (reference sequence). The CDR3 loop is CAWTGGTGGGYTF. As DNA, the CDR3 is TGTGCCTGGACCGGGGGGACAGGCGGTGGCTACACCTTC.

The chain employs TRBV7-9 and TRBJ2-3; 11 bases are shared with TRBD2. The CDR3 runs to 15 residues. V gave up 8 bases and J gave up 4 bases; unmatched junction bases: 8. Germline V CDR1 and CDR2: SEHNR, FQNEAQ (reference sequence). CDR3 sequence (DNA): TGTGCCAGCTTCAGACTAGCGGGGCCGGCAGATACGCAGTATTTT. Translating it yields CASFRLAGPADTQYF.

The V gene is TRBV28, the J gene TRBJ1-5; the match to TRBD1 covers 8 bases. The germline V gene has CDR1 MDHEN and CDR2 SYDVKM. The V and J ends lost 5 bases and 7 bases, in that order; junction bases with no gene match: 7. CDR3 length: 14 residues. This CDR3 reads CASSRTGYGQPQHF. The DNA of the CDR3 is TGTGCCAGCAGTCGGACAGGGTACGGACAGCCCCAGCATTTT.

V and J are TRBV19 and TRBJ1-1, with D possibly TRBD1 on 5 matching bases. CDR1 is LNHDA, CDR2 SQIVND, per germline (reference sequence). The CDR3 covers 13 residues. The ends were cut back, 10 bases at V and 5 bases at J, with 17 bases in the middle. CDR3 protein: CATTGQGWTEAFF. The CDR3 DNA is TGTGCCACCACGGGGCAGGGATGGACTGAAGCTTTCTTT.